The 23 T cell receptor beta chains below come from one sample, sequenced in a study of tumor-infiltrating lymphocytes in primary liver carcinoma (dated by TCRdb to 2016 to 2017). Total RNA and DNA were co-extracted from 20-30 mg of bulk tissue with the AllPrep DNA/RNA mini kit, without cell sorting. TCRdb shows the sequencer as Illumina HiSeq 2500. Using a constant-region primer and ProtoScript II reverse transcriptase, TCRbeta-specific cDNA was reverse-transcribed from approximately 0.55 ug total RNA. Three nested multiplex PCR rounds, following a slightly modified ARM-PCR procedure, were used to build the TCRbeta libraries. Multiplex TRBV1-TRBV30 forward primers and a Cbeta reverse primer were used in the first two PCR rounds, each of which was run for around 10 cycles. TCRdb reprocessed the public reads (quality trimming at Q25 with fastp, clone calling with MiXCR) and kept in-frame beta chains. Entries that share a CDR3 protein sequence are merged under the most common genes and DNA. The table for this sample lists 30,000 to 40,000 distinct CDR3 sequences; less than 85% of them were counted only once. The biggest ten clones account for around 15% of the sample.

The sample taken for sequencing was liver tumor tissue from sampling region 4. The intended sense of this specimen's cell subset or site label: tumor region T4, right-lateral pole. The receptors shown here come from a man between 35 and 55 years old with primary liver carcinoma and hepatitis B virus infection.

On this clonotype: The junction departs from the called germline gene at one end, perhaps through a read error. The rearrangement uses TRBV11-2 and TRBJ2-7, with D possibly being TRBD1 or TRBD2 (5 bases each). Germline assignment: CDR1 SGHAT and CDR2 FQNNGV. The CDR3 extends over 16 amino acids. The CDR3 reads CASNLARGPFDYEQYF. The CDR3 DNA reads TGTGCCAGCAACTTAGCAAGGGGCCCCTTTGACTACGAGCAATACTTC.

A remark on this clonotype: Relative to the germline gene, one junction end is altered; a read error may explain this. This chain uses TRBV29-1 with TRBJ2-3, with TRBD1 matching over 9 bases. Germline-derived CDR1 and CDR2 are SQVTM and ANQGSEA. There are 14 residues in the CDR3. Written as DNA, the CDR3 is TGCAGCGTTTCCTGGACAGGGGCGGCAGATATGCAGTATTTT. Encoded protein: CSVSWTGAADMQYF.

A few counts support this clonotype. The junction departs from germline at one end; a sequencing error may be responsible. The CDR3 is CVSRPGGSIGELCF. DNA of the CDR3: TGTGTCAGCAGGCCCGGGGGGTCAATCGGGGAGCTGTGTTTT. The genes are TRBV28 and TRBJ2-2, with 7 bases lining up with TRBD2. This CDR3 is 14 amino acids long. Germline lookup yields CDR1 MDHEN and CDR2 SYDVKM.

CDR3 bases: TGTCTCAGCACCACACCCCGGGGCATGAACACTGAAGCTTTCTTT. Encoded protein: CLSTTPRGMNTEAFF. V usage is TRBV6-1 and J usage is TRBJ1-1; D is perhaps TRBD1 (5 bases). Germline V gene sequence: CDR1 MNHNS, CDR2 SASEGT. The CDR3 has 15 residues.

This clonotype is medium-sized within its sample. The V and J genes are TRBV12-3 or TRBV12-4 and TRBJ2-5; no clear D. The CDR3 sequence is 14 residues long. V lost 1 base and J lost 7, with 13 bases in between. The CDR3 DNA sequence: TGTGCCAGCAGTTTAGGAACCACCTCTCGGACCCAGTACTTC. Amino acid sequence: CASSLGTTSRTQYF.

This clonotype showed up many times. CDR3 sequence: CASGGQFSYNSPLHF. CDR3 nucleotide sequence: TGTGCCAGCGGAGGACAATTCTCCTATAATTCACCCCTCCACTTT. The chain combines TRBV28 with TRBJ1-6, with D possibly TRBD1 on 5 matching bases. V lost 8 bases and J lost 0, with 11 bases in between. Germline V gene lookup returns CDR1 MDHEN and CDR2 SYDVKM. This CDR3 region has 15 residues.

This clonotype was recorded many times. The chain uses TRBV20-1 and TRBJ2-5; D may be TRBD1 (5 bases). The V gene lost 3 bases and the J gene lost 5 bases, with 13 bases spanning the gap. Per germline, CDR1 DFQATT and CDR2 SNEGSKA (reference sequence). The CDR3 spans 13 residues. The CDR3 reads CSARTDIGETQYF. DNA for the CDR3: TGCAGTGCTAGGACGGACATCGGGGAGACCCAGTACTTC.

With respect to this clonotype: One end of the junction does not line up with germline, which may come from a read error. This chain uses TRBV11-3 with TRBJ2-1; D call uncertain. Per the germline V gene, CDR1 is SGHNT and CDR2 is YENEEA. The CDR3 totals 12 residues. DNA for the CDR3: TGTGCGAGCAACTTAAATGCCAATGAGCAATTCTTC. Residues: CASNLNANEQFF.

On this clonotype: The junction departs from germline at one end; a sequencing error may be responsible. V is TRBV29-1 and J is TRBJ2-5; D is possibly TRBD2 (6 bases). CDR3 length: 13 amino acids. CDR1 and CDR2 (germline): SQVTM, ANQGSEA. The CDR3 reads CGAPVGTQETQHF. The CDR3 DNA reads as TGCGGCGCCCCCGTGGGGACTCAAGAGACCCAGCACTTC.

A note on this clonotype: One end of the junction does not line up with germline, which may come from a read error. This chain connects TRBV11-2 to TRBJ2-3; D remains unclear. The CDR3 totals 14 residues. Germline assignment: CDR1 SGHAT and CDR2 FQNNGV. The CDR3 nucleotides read TGTGGCAGCAGCCCCTCGGGCCGGGCAGATACACAGTATTTT. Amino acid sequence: CGSSPSGRADTQYF.

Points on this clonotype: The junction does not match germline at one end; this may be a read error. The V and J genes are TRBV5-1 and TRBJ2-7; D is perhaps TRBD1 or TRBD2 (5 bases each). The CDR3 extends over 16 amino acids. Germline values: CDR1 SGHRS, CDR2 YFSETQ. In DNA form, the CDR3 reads TGCGCCAACAGCTTCTCCTGGGACCGTAGGGGTGGCGAGCAGTACTTC. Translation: CANSFSWDRRGGEQYF.

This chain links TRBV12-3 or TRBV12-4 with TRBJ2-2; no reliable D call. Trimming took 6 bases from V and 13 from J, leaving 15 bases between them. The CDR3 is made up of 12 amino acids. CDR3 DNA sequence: TGTGCCAGCAGCCAACCGGGTATGGGGCTGTTTTTT. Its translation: CASSQPGMGLFF.

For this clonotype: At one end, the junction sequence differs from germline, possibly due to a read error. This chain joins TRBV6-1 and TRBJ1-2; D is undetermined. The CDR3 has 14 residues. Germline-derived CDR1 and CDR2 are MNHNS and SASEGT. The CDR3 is CASSEVRGNYGYTF. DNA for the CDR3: TGTGCCAGCAGTGAAGTTCGGGGTAACTACGGCTACACCTTC.

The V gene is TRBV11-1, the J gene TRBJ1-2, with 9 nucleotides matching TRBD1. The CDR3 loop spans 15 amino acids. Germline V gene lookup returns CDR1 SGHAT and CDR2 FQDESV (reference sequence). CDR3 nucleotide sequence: TGTGGCAGTAGCCGCGACAGGGGGTCGAACTATGGCTACACCTTC. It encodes CGSSRDRGSNYGYTF.

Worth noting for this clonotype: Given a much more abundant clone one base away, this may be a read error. CDR3 loop: CDSSGQSGNQPQHF. DNA of the CDR3: TGTGACAGCTCCGGACAGTCCGGGAATCAGCCCCAGCATTTT. The chain joins TRBV19 to TRBJ1-5, with D possibly matching TRBD1 (6 bases). The CDR3 length is 14 residues. Per the germline V gene, CDR1 is LNHDA and CDR2 is SQIVND (reference sequence).

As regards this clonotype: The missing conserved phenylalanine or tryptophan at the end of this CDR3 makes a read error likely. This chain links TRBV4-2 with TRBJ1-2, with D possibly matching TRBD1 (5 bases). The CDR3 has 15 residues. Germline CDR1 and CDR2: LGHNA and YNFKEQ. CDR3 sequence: CANSQDAQGTHGYTL. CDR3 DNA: TGTGCCAACAGCCAAGATGCCCAGGGTACCCATGGCTACACCTTA.

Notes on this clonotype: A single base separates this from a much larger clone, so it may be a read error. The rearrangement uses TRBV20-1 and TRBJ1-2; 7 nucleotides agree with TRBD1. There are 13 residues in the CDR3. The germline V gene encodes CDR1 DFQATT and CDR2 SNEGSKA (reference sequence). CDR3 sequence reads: CSANHIDREGYSF. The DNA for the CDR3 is TGCAGTGCCAACCACATCGACAGGGAAGGCTACAGCTTC.

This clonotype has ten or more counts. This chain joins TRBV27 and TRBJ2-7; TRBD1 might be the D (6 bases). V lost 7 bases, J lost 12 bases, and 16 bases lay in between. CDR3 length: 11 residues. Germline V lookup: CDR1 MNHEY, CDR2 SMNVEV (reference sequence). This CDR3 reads CASIRAQGRYF. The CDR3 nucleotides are TGTGCCAGCATCCGGGCACAGGGACGGTACTTC.

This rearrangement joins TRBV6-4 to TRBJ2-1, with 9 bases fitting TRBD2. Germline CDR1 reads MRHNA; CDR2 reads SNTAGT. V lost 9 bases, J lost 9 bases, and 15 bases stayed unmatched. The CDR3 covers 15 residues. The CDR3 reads CASSKVAGEMSEQFF. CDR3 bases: TGTGCCAGTAGCAAAGTAGCGGGAGAGATGAGTGAGCAGTTCTTC.

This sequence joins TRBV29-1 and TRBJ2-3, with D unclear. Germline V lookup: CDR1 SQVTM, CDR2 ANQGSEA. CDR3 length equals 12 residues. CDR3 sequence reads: CGVGAKGATQYF. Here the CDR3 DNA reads TGCGGAGTTGGTGCCAAGGGCGCTACGCAGTATTTT.

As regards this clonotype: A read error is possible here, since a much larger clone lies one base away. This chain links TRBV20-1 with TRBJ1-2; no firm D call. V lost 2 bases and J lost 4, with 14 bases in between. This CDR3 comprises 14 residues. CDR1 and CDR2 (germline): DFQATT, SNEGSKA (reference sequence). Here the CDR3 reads CSARQGVLSYGYTF. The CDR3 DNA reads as TGCAGTGCTAGACAAGGAGTATTGAGCTATGGCTACACCTTC.

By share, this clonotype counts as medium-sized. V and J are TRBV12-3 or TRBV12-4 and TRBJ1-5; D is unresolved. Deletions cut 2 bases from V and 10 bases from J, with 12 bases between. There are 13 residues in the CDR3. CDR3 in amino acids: CASSLISGKPQHF. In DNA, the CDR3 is TGTGCCAGCAGTTTAATAAGCGGGAAACCCCAGCATTTT.

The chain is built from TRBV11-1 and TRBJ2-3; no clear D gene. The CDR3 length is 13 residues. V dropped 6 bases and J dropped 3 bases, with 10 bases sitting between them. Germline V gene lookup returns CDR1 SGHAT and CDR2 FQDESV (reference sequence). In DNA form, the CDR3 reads TGTGCCAGCAGTCCGATTCGAACAGATACGCAGTATTTT. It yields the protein CASSPIRTDTQYF.